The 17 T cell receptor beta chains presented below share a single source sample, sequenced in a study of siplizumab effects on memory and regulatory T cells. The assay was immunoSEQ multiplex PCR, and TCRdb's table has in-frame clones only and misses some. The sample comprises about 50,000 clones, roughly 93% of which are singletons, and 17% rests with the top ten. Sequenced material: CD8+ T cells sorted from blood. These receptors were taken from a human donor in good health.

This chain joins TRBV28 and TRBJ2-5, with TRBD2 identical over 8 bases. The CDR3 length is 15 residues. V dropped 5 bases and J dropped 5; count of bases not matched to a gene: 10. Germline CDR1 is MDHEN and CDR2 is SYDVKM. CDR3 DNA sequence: TGTGCCAGCAGTCTAGGAGCGGGAGTATACGAGACCCAGTACTTC. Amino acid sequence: CASSLGAGVYETQYF. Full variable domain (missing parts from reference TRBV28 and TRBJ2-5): DVKVTQSSRYLVKRTGEKVFLECVQDMDHENMFWYRQDPGLGLRLIYFSYDVKMKEKGDIPEGYSVSREKKERFSLILESASTNQTSMYLCASSLGAGVYETQYFGPGTRLLVL.

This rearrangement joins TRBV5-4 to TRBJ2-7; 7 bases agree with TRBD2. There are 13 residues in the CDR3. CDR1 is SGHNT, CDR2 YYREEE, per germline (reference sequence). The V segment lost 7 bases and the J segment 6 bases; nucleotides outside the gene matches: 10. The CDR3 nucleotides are TGTGCCAGCCATGAGGGAGGGCCTGGCGAGCAGTACTTC. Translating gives CASHEGGPGEQYF.

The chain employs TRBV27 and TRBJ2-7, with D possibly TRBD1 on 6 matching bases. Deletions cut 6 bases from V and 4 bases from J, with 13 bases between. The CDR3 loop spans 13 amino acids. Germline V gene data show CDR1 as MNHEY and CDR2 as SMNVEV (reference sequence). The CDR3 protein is CASSPAGVYEQYF. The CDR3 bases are TGTGCCAGCAGCCCGGCAGGGGTTTACGAGCAGTACTTC.

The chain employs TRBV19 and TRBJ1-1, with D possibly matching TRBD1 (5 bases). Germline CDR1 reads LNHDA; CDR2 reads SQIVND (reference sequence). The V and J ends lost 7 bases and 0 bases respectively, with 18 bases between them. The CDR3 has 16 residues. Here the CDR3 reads CASNIGQGRMNTEAFF. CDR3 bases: TGTGCCAGTAACATTGGGCAGGGACGAATGAACACTGAAGCTTTCTTT.

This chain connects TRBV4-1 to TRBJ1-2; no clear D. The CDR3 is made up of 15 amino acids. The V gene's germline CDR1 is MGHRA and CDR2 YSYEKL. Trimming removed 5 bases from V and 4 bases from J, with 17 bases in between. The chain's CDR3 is CASSYPDLSSYGYTF. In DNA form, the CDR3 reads TGCGCCAGCAGCTACCCGGACCTCAGCAGCTATGGCTACACCTTC.

This CDR3 is CASSVEVYEQYF. The DNA of the CDR3 is TGTGCCAGCAGCGTCGAGGTCTACGAGCAGTACTTC. The chain carries TRBV6-1 and TRBJ2-7; D call uncertain. The germline gives CDR1 MNHNS, CDR2 SASEGT. The CDR3 totals 12 residues. V lost 6 bases to trimming and J lost 3 bases, with 9 bases between them.

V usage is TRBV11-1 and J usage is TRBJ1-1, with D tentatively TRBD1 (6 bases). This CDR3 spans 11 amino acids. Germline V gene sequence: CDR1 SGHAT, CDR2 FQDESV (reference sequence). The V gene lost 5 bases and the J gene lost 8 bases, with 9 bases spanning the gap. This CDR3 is CASSTGQEAFF. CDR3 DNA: TGTGCCAGCAGCACTGGACAGGAAGCTTTCTTT.

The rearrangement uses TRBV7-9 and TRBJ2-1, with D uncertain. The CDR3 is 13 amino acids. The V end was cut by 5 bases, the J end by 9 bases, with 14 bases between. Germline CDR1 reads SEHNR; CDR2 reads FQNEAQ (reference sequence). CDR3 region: CASSNRAGGEQFF. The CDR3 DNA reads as TGTGCCAGCAGCAACCGGGCCGGCGGTGAGCAGTTCTTC.

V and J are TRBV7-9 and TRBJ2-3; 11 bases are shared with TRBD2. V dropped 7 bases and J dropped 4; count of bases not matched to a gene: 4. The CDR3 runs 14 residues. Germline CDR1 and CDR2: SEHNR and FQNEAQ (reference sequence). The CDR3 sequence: CASTLSGRADTQYF. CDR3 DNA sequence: TGTGCCAGCACCCTTAGCGGGAGGGCAGATACGCAGTATTTT.

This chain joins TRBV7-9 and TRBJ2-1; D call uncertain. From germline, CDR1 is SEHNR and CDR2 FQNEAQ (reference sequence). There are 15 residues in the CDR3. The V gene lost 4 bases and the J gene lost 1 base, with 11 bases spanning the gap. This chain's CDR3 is CASSSAYVSYNEQFF. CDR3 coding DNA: TGTGCCAGCAGCTCAGCCTATGTTTCCTACAATGAGCAGTTCTTC.

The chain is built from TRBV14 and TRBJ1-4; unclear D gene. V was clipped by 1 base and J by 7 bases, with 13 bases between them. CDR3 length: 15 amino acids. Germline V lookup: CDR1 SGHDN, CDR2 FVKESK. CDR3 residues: CASSQGQEFGEKLFF. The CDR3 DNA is TGTGCCAGCAGCCAAGGGCAGGAGTTCGGTGAAAAACTGTTTTTT.

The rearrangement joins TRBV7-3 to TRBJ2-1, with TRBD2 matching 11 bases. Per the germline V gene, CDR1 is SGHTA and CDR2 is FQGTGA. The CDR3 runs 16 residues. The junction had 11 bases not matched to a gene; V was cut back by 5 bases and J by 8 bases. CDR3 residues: CASSRELAGVRDEQFF. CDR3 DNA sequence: TGTGCCAGCAGCCGTGAACTAGCGGGAGTTCGGGATGAGCAGTTCTTC.

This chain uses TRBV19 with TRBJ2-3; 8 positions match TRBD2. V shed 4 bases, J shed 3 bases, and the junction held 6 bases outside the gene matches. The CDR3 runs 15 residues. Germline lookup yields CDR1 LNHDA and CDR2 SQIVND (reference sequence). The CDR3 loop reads CASSNREGRTDTQYF. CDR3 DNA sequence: TGTGCCAGTAGTAACCGGGAGGGCCGAACAGATACGCAGTATTTT.

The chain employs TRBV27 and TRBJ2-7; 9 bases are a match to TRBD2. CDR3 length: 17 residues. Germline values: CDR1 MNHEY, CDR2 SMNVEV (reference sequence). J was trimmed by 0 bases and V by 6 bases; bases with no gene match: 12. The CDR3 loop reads CASSLLAGSLSSYEQYF. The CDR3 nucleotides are TGTGCCAGCAGCCTTCTAGCGGGATCATTGAGCTCCTACGAGCAGTACTTC.

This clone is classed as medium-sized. The CDR3 region is CASSDRGSGYNEQFF. CDR3 bases: TGCGCCAGCAGTGATCGGGGGTCCGGATACAATGAGCAGTTCTTC. This chain joins TRBV10-1 and TRBJ2-1; TRBD2 might be the D (6 bases). Trimming removed 3 bases from V and 4 bases from J, with 13 bases in between. This CDR3 comprises 15 residues. CDR1 and CDR2 (germline): WNHNN, SYGVQD (reference sequence).

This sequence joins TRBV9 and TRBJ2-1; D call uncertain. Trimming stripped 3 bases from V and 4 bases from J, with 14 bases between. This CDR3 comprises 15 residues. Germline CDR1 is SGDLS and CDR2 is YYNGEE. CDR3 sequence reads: CASSGSQSLYNEQFF. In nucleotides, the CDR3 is TGTGCCAGCAGCGGCTCACAGAGCCTTTACAATGAGCAGTTCTTC.

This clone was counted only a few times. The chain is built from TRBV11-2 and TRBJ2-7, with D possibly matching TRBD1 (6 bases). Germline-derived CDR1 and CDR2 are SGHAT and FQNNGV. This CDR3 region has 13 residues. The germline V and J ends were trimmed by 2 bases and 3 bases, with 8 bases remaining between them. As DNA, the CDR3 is TGTGCCAGCAGCTTATGGACAGACTACGAGCAGTACTTC. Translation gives CASSLWTDYEQYF.